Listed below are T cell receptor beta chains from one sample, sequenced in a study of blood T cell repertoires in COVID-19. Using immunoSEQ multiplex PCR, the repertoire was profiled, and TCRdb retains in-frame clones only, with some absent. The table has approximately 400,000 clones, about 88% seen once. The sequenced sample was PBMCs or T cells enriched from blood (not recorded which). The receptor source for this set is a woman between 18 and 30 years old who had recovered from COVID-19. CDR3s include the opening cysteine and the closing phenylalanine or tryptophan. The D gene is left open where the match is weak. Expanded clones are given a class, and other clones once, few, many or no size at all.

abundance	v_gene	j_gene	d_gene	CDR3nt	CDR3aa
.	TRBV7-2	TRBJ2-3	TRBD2	TGTGCCAGCAGCTTAGCGGGGGGGACCACAGATACGCAGTATTTT	CASSLAGGTTDTQYF
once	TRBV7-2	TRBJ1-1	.	TGTGCCAGCAGCTTAGACGGCGGAATGAACACTGAAGCTTTCTTT	CASSLDGGMNTEAFF
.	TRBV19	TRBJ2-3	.	TGTGCCAGTAGTACTCAGGGAAGCACAGATACGCAGTATTTT	CASSTQGSTDTQYF
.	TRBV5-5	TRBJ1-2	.	TGTGCCAGCCTCAGGGAGGTGTGGGGGATAGGCTACACCTTC	CASLREVWGIGYTF
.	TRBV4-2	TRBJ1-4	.	TGTGCCAGCAGTGATAGTTCTACTAATGAAAAACTGTTTTTT	CASSDSSTNEKLFF
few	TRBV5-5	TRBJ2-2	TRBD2	TGTGCCAGCAGCCGAAGCGGGGGCGAGAACACCGGGGAGCTGTTTTTT	CASSRSGGENTGELFF
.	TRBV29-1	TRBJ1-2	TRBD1	TGCAGCGTCACAGGGGGCCGTGGCTACACCTTC	CSVTGGRGYTF
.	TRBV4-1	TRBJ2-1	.	TGCGCCAGCAGCCAAGATCTGGAGCCGGAGCAGTTCTTC	CASSQDLEPEQFF
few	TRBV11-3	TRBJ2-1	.	TGTGCCAGCAGCCCGACGGGGAGCTCCTACAATGAGCAGTTCTTC	CASSPTGSSYNEQFF
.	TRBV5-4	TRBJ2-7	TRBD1	TGTGCCAGCAGCTTTCCCGGGACAGATGACTACGAGCAGTACTTC	CASSFPGTDDYEQYF
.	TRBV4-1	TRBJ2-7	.	TGCGCCAGCGGAACCGGGGCCTACGAGCAGTACTTC	CASGTGAYEQYF
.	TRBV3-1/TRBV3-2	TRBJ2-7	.	TGTGCCAGCAGCCAAGATCGGGGTAGCTCCTACGAGCAGTACTTC	CASSQDRGSSYEQYF
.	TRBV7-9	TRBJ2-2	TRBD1	TGTGCCAGCAACTATTTGGCCGCCGGGACAGTGTCCACCGGGGAGCTGTTTTTT	CASNYLAAGTVSTGELFF
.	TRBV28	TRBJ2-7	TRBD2	TGTGCCAGCACCCTTGGGGGGGGGTTGGGGCACGAGCAGTACTTC	CASTLGGGLGHEQYF
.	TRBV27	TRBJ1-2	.	TGTGCCAGCAGTTTTTATGGTGGGGCAGGGCGATATGGCTACACCTTC	CASSFYGGAGRYGYTF
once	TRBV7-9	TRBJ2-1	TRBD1	TGTGCCAGCAGTGTGGGGACAGGGGAGCAGTTCTTC	CASSVGTGEQFF
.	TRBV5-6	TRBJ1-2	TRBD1	TGTGCCAGCAGCACGAGACAGGGTGGCTATGGCTACACCTTC	CASSTRQGGYGYTF
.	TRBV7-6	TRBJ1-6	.	TGTGCCAGCAGCTTAGCATGGGGCTCGTCTAATTCACCCCTCCACTTT	CASSLAWGSSNSPLHF
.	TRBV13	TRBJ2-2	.	TGTGCCAGCAGCCTAGCTAACACCGGGGAGCTGTTTTTT	CASSLANTGELFF
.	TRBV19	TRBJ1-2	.	TGTGCCAGTAGTCCCGGGCAGGGCGCGTGGGGCTACACCTTC	CASSPGQGAWGYTF
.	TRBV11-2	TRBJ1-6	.	TGTGCCAGCAGCTTAGATTCCAGGTTCTATAATTCACCCCTCCACTTT	CASSLDSRFYNSPLHF
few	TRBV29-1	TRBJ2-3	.	TGCAGCGTTGTGGCGGGGAGCACAGATACGCAGTATTTT	CSVVAGSTDTQYF
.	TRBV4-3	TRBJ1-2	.	TGCGCCAGCAGCCAAGTCGGCGGCGAAGCTAACTATGGCTACACCTTC	CASSQVGGEANYGYTF
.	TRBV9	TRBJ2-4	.	TGTGCCAGCAGCGTAGGTGAGAACATTCAGTACTTC	CASSVGENIQYF
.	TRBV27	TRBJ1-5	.	TGTGCCAGCAGTTTATGGGCAGGGAATAGCAATCAGCCCCAGCATTTT	CASSLWAGNSNQPQHF
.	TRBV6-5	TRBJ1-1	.	TGTGCCAGCAGGAGGCAGGGGAACCTGGACACTGAAGCTTTCTTT	CASRRQGNLDTEAFF
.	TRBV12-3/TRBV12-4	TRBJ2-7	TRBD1	TGTGCCAGCAGCAGGGACAGCTTCTACGAGCAGTACTTC	CASSRDSFYEQYF
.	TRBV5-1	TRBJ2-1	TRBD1	TGCGCCAGCAGACTCGGGACAGGGGGCTACAATGAGCAGTTCTTC	CASRLGTGGYNEQFF
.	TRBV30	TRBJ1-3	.	TGTGCCTGGAGTGTACAAAGACACTCTGGAAACACCATATATTTT	CAWSVQRHSGNTIYF
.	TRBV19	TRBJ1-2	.	TGTGCCAGTAGTTCGACAGGTACGGGTGGCTACACCTTC	CASSSTGTGGYTF
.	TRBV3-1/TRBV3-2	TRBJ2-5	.	TGTGCCAGCAGCCAGAGAGGGGGTAACGTCGGAGAGACCCAGTACTTC	CASSQRGGNVGETQYF
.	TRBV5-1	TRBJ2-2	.	TGCGCCAGCAGCTTGGGAGGGACAAACACCGGGGAGCTGTTTTTT	CASSLGGTNTGELFF
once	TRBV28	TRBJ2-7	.	TGTGCCATCTCCCAGGAATCCTCCTACGAGCAGTACTTC	CAISQESSYEQYF
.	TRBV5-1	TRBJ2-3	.	TGCGCCAGCAGCTTGGTAGACAGAGATACGCAGTATTTT	CASSLVDRDTQYF
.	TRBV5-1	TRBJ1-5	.	TGCGCCAGCAGCTTCAGGGGAGAAGAGCAGCCCCAGCATTTT	CASSFRGEEQPQHF
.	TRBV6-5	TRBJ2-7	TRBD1	TGTGCCAGCACCCACTCCGGGACAGGCGCCTACGAGCAGTACTTC	CASTHSGTGAYEQYF
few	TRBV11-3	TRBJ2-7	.	TGTGCCAGCAGCCCCCCCGGGACCTACGAGCAGTACTTC	CASSPPGTYEQYF
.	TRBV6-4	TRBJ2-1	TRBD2	TGTGCCAGCAGCCTGGGCAGGACTAGCGGTTACAATGAGCAGTTCTTC	CASSLGRTSGYNEQFF
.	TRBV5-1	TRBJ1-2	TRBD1	TGCGCCAGCAGACCCAGGACAGGGGCGTATGGCTACACCTTC	CASRPRTGAYGYTF